These 7 T cell receptor beta chains came from one sample sequenced in a study of memory CD4+ T cells and cytomegalovirus serostatus (dated by TCRdb to the late 2010s). Libraries were made using the immunoSEQ multiplex PCR assay. Entries here come from immuneACCESS through TCRdb and include only in-frame sequences with V and J called. Some clones fail to appear in such tables; in the studies checked, an unresolved V gene covers under half of the shortfall, and the cause of the remainder is unknown. This sample gives some 48,000 clones in total; around four fifths of them show up just once. 0.75% to 0.9% of the sample belongs to the ten largest clones. A FACSAria II was used to sort memory CD4+ T cells, defined as single viable CD3+CD4+CD8-CD45RO+ cells. The sequencing sample was made of memory CD4+ T cells from blood. The receptors come from an adult in good health and CMV-seronegative.

This chain joins TRBV27 and TRBJ2-1; perhaps D is TRBD1 or TRBD2 (5 bases each). This CDR3 comprises 19 residues. Between the trimmed V and J ends, which lost 3 bases and 4 bases, there was a span of 25 bases. Germline V gives CDR1 MNHEY, CDR2 SMNVEV (reference sequence). The CDR3 reads CASSFRTPRGSNVYNEQFF. The CDR3 bases are TGTGCCAGCAGTTTTAGGACACCCCGGGGTTCTAACGTTTACAATGAGCAGTTCTTC.

Worth noting for this clone: At one boundary the junction diverges from the germline segment, which might be a read error. The chain has TRBV4-1 and TRBJ1-4; D is unclear. This CDR3 spans 9 amino acids. Germline V gene lookup returns CDR1 MGHRA and CDR2 YSYEKL. The CDR3 nucleotides read TGCGCCAGCAGCCAAGGCCCGGTTTTT. It encodes CASSQGPVF.

The chain couples TRBV6-6 to TRBJ1-1; 9 bases fit TRBD1. Germline V gene lookup returns CDR1 MNHNY and CDR2 SVGAGI (reference sequence). V was clipped by 5 bases and J by 5 bases; unmatched bases: 9. The CDR3 sequence is 15 residues long. CDR3: CASSRTGADKTEAFF. The DNA of the CDR3 is TGTGCCAGCAGTAGGACAGGGGCGGACAAAACTGAAGCTTTCTTT.

This chain connects TRBV30 to TRBJ1-1, with TRBD1 identical over 7 bases. From germline, CDR1 is GTSNPN and CDR2 SVGIG (reference sequence). This CDR3 contains 12 residues. The CDR3 reads CAGQGVNTEAFF. The CDR3 bases are TGTGCGGGCCAGGGGGTAAACACTGAAGCTTTCTTT.

The CDR3 sequence is CASSDFHLGQGTEAFF. In DNA, the CDR3 is TGTGCCAGCAGTGACTTTCATCTGGGACAGGGGACTGAAGCTTTCTTT. The V call is TRBV25-1, the J call TRBJ1-1; TRBD1 aligns across 10 bases. Germline assignment: CDR1 MGHDK and CDR2 SYGVNS. The junction had 9 bases not matched to a gene; V was cut back by 3 bases and J by 5 bases. This CDR3 contains 16 residues.

The chain recombines TRBV6-5 with TRBJ1-2, with TRBD1 as a possible D gene (5 bases). Germline V gene lookup returns CDR1 MNHEY and CDR2 SVGAGI. This CDR3 contains 15 residues. V was trimmed by 0 bases and J by 0 bases, leaving 8 bases between them. The CDR3 DNA reads TGTGCCAGCAGTTACTCCGACAGTTCTAACTATGGCTACACCTTC. Translating it yields CASSYSDSSNYGYTF.

V is TRBV5-1 and J is TRBJ1-6, with D possibly TRBD1 on 6 matching bases. This CDR3 has 15 amino acids. The ends were cut back, 0 bases at V and 7 bases at J, with 11 bases in the middle. The germline gives CDR1 SGHRS, CDR2 YFSETQ. Here the CDR3 DNA reads TGCGCCAGCAGCTTGGAAGTGGGGGCCAATTCACCCCTCCACTTT. Protein sequence: CASSLEVGANSPLHF.